The TCR beta chain under discussion was sequenced for a study of a mutant IDH1 vaccine in newly diagnosed glioma. Looking at the study overall: Eight vaccinations were given in weeks 1, 3, 5, 7, 11, 15, 19 and 23. Most patients had received both radiotherapy and temozolomide, the prior options being radiotherapy, temozolomide, or both. Study-wide findings and caveats: Shifts in the top peripheral T cell clonotypes seemed unrelated to pseudoprogression.

By sample fraction, this clone is medium-sized (0.01 to 0.1%). The antigen remains undetermined. Time point meaning: week 5, during vaccination. One vaccine dose held 300 ug of mutant IDH1 20-mer peptide and came with topical imiquimod. Each donor presented with a new WHO grade 3 or 4 astrocytoma that tested IDH1-mutant and showed ATRX loss. V gave up 2 bases and J gave up 3 bases; unmatched junction bases: 3. The germline V gene has CDR1 SGHNT and CDR2 YENEEA. The CDR3 length is 15 residues. Generated by immunoSEQ multiplex PCR, the TCRdb table keeps only in-frame clones and is missing some. The sample consists of about 27,000 clones, around 85% of them appearing once.

This receptor was identified in a middle-aged man with glioma. Some clones in this sample may be carry-over from other donors' samples. The starting material was PBMCs, obtained from a glioma patient whose treatment included an IDH1 peptide vaccine. The rearrangement links TRBV11-3 to TRBJ1-1; 10 bases line up with TRBD1. CDR3 nucleotide sequence: TGTGCCAGCAGCTTAAGGGGGACAGGGGACACTGAAGCTTTCTTT. It translates to CASSLRGTGDTEAFF.